This T cell receptor beta chain was profiled in a study of blood T cell repertoires in COVID-19. Trimming took off 6 bases at V and 1 base at J, with 10 bases between the two ends. The CDR3 spans 14 residues. The germline V gene has CDR1 SEHNR and CDR2 FQNEAQ (reference sequence). Profiled with immunoSEQ multiplex PCR; TCRdb holds only in-frame clones, not every one. The table includes over 150,000 clones, about 88% detected once. Sequenced: peripheral blood. The chain links TRBV7-9 to TRBJ1-5; D not resolved. The source is a middle-aged man with acute or convalescent COVID-19. The CDR3 sequence: CASSFTGSNQPQHF. The CDR3 DNA is TGTGCCAGCAGTTTTACCGGGAGCAATCAGCCCCAGCATTTT.